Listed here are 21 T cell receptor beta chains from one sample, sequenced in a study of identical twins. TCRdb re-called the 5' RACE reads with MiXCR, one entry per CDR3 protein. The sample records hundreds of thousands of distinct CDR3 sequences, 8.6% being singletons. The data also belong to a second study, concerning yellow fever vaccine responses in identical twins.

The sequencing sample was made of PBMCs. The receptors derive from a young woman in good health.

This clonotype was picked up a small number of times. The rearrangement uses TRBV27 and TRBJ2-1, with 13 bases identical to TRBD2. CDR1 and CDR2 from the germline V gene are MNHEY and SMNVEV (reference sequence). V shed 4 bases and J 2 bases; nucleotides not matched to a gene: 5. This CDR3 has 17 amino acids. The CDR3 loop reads CASSWTSGSNPYNEQFF. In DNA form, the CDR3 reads TGTGCCAGCAGTTGGACTAGCGGGAGTAACCCCTACAATGAGCAGTTCTTC.

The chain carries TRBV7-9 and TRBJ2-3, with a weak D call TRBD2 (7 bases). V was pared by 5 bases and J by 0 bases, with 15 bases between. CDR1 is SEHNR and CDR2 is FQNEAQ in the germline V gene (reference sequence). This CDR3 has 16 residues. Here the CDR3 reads CASSLWGGGSTDTQYF. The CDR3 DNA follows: TGTGCCAGCAGCCTCTGGGGCGGGGGCAGCACAGATACGCAGTATTTT.

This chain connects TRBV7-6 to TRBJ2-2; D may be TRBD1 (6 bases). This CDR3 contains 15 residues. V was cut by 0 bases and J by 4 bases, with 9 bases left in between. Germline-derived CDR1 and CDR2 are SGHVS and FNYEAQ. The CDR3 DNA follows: TGTGCCAGCAGCTTAGCCACAGGGCGCACCGGGGAGCTGTTTTTT. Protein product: CASSLATGRTGELFF.

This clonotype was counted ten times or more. The DNA for the CDR3 is TGTGCCAGCAGCCGCCCGGGTTTAGGATCACCCCTCCACTTT. This gives the protein CASSRPGLGSPLHF. The J gene is TRBJ1-6, the V gene TRBV7-2, with D unresolved. Trimming removed 5 bases at V and 10 bases at J, with 15 bases between. This CDR3 has 14 residues. Germline values: CDR1 SGHTA, CDR2 FQGNSA.

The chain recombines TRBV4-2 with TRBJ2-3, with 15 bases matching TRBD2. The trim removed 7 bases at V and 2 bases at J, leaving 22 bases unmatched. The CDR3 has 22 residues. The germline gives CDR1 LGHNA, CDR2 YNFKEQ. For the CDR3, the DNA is TGTGCCAGCATCCCCGTGGGGACCGCTAGGACTAGCGGGGGGGCCAACACAGATACGCAGTATTTT. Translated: CASIPVGTARTSGGANTDTQYF.

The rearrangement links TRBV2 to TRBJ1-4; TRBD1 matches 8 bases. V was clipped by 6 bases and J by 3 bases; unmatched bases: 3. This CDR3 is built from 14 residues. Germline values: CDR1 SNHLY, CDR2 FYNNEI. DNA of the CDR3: TGTGCCAGCAGCGACAGGGGACCTAATGAAAAACTGTTTTTT. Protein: CASSDRGPNEKLFF.

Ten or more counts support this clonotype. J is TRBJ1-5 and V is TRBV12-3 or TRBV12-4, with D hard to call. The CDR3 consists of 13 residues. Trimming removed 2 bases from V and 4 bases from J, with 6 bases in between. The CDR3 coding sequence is TGTGCCAGCAGTTTAAGCAATAATCAGCCCCAGCATTTT. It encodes CASSLSNNQPQHF.

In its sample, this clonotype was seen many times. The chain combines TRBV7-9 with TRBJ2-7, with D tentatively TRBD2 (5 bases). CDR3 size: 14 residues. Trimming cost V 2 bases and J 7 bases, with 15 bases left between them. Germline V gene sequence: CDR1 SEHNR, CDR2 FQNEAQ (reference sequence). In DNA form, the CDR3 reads TGTGCCAGCAGCTTACAAGGACGTTGGGAGGAGCAGTACTTC. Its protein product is CASSLQGRWEEQYF.

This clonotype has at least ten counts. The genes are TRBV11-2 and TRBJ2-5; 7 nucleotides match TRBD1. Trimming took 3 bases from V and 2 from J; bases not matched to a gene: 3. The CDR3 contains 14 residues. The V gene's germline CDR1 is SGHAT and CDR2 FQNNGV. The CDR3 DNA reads TGTGCCAGCAGCTTTAGACAGGGACAAGAGACCCAGTACTTC. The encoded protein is CASSFRQGQETQYF.

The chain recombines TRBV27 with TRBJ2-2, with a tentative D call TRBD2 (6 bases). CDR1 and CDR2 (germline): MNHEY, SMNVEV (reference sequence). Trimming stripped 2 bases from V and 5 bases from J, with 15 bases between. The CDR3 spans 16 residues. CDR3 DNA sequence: TGTGCCAGCAGTTTAGGGGCGGGGAGATTAACCGGGGAGCTGTTTTTT. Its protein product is CASSLGAGRLTGELFF.

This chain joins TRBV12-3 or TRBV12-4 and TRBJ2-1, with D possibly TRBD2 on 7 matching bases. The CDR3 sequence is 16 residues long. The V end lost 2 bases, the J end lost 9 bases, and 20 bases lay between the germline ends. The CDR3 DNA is TGTGCCAGCAGTTTAAGCGGGAAGGGGGGGTTGGGTGAGCAGTTCTTC. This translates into CASSLSGKGGLGEQFF.

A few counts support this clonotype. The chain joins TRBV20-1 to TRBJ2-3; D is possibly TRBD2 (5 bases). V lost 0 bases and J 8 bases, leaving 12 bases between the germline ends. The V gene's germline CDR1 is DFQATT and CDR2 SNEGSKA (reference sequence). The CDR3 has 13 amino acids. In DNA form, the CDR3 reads TGCAGTGCTAGAGATAAGACTAACCCTACGCAGTATTTT. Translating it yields CSARDKTNPTQYF.

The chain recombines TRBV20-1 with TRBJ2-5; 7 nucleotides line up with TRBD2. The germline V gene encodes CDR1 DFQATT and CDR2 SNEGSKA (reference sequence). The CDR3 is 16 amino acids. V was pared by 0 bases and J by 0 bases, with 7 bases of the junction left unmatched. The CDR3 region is CSARDESGTNQETQYF. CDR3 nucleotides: TGCAGTGCTAGAGATGAGAGCGGGACTAACCAAGAGACCCAGTACTTC.

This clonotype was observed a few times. CDR3 residues: CASSFGGGKNEQFF. The CDR3 DNA follows: TGCGCCAGCAGCTTCGGGGGAGGAAAGAATGAGCAGTTCTTC. The chain uses TRBV5-1 and TRBJ2-1, with D possibly being TRBD2 (6 bases). Trimming shortened V by 2 bases and J by 7 bases, and 13 bases separated the two germline ends. The CDR3 is made up of 14 amino acids. In germline, CDR1 is SGHRS, CDR2 YFSETQ.

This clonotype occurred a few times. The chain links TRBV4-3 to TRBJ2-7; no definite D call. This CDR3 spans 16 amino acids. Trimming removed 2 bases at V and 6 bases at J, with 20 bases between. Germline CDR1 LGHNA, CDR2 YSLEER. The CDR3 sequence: CASSQSVGRKGLEQYF. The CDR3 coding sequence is TGCGCCAGCAGCCAAAGTGTAGGTCGAAAAGGGCTCGAGCAGTACTTC.

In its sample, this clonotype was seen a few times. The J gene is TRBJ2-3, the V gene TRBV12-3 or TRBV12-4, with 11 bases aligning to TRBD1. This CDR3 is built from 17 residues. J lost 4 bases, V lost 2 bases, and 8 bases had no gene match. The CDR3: CASSLPWTGGPSDTQYF. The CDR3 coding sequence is TGTGCCAGCAGTTTACCCTGGACAGGGGGCCCCTCAGATACGCAGTATTTT.

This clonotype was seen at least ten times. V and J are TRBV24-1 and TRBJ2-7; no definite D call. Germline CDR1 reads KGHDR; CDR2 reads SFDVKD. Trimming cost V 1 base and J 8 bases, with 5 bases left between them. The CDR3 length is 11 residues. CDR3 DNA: TGTGCCACCAGTGATTTTGACCAGCAGTACTTC. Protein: CATSDFDQQYF.

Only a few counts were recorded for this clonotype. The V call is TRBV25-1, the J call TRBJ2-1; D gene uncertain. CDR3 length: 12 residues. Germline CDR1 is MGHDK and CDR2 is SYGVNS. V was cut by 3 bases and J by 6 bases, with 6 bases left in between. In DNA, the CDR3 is TGTGCCAGCAGTGAGGGGATCAATGAGCAGTTCTTC. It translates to CASSEGINEQFF.

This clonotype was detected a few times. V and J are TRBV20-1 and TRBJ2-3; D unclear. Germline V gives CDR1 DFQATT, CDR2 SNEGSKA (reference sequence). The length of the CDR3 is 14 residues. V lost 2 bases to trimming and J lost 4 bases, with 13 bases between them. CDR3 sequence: CSARSGFPPDTQYF. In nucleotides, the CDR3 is TGCAGTGCTAGATCTGGATTTCCCCCAGATACGCAGTATTTT.

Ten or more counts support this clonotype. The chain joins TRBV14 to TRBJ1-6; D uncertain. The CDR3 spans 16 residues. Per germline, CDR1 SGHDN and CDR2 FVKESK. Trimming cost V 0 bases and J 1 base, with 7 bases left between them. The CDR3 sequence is CASSQEGGSYNSPLHF. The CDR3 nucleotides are TGTGCCAGCAGCCAAGAAGGCGGATCCTATAATTCACCCCTCCACTTT.

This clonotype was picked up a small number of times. CDR3: CAISVNPQGGYEQYF. DNA of the CDR3: TGTGCCATCAGTGTAAACCCCCAGGGGGGCTACGAGCAGTACTTC. The chain combines TRBV10-3 with TRBJ2-7; D is perhaps TRBD1 (7 bases). The CDR3 has 15 amino acids. Looked up from germline, CDR1 is ENHRY and CDR2 is SYGVKD. V gave up 4 bases and J gave up 3 bases, with 16 bases separating them.